This T cell receptor beta chain was recorded in a study of cytomegalovirus exposure and HLA in healthy donors. With regard to this clone: Its specificity is not known.

The CDR3 has 14 amino acids. The germline V and J ends were trimmed by 2 bases and 4 bases, with 12 bases remaining between them. Germline values: CDR1 SGDLS, CDR2 YYNGEE. It was with 60 Vbeta and 13 Jbeta primers that the PCR ran. Repertoires were generated with immunoSEQ multiplex PCR, while TCRdb's copy carries only in-frame clones and drops some. The sample includes 75,000 to 95,000 clones, around 70% of them seen just once. The study's findings and limits: Presence/absence analyses took donor sequencing depth as roughly uniform. Per published accounts, TCR beta sequences correctly predicted the HLA-A and HLA-B alleles of most subjects.

Source material: PBMCs. The sequence was obtained from a man between 50 and 59 years old in good health and CMV-seronegative. V usage is TRBV9 and J usage is TRBJ1-1; the D is unclear. The CDR3 DNA reads as TGTGCCAGCAGCGTGAGCGGGGTATCCACTGAAGCTTTCTTT. This gives the protein CASSVSGVSTEAFF.